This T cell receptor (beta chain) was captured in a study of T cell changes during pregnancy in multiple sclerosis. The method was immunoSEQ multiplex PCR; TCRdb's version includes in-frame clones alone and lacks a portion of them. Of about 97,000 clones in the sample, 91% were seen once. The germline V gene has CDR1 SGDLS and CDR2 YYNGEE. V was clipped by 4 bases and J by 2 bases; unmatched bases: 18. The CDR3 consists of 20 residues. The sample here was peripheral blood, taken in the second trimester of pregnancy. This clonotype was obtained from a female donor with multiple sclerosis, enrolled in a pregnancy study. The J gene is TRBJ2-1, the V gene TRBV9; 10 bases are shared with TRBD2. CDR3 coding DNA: TGTGCCAGCAGCCCCCCGACCGGGACTAGCGCAAAAACCCCCTACAATGAGCAGTTCTTC. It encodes CASSPPTGTSAKTPYNEQFF.